This T cell receptor beta chain was sequenced during a study of a mutant IDH1 vaccine in newly diagnosed glioma. About the research overall: Treated patients showed a male proportion of roughly 62%, a female proportion of roughly 38%, and a mean age of around 40 years. Patients' prior therapy spanned radiotherapy, temozolomide, or both; most underwent both.

As for time point: baseline, week 1 (first vaccination visit). The treatment denotes: pre-vaccination baseline after standard-of-care therapy. Here immunoSEQ multiplex PCR was the method, and the copy in TCRdb shows in-frame clones only, minus some. The sample includes around 92,000 clones, about 90% seen only once; the top ten take under 0.7%. The germline gives CDR1 LNHDA, CDR2 SQIVND (reference sequence). V trimming: 5 bases; J trimming: 2 bases; junction bases outside the gene matches: 12. The CDR3 covers 17 residues. The chain combines TRBV19 with TRBJ1-3; 7 nucleotides line up with TRBD1. This receptor was obtained from a woman aged 50 to 60 with glioma. The specimen comprised PBMCs, sampled from a glioma patient treated with radiotherapy, temozolomide or both. The CDR3 coding sequence is TGTGCCAGTAGTCTTCGGGACAGCGAAAGAACTGGAAACACCATATATTTT. It translates to CASSLRDSERTGNTIYF.